These T cell receptor beta chains were read from a single sample in a study of Ad26.COV2.S vaccination and SARS-CoV-2 variants. The method was immunoSEQ multiplex PCR; TCRdb's version includes in-frame clones alone and lacks a portion of them. The sample records around 370,000 clones, around 92% being singletons. Specimen: peripheral blood, collected after recovery from COVID-19. These receptors all come from a human donor who had recovered from COVID-19. The CDR3 runs from the conserved cysteine through the conserved F or W. A D gene is named only where the DNA matches it firmly. Some rows mark clone size as missing; the rest say once, few, many or name a class of expanded clone.

d_call: NA
clone_size: NA
j_call: TRBJ2-5
v_call: TRBV5-1
cdr3_aa: CASNSFGTTEETQYF
cdr3_nt: TGCGCCAGCAACTCCTTCGGGACAACGGAAGAGACCCAGTACTTC

d_call: NA
clone_size: NA
j_call: TRBJ1-2
v_call: TRBV20-1
cdr3_aa: CSATEQGVYGYTF
cdr3_nt: TGCAGTGCTACTGAGCAGGGTGTCTATGGCTACACCTTC

d_call: TRBD2
clone_size: NA
j_call: TRBJ2-3
v_call: TRBV9
cdr3_aa: CASSGGGTDTQYF
cdr3_nt: TGTGCCAGCAGCGGGGGAGGGACAGATACGCAGTATTTT

d_call: NA
clone_size: NA
j_call: TRBJ2-3
v_call: TRBV3-1/TRBV3-2
cdr3_aa: CASSQTWDTQYF
cdr3_nt: TGTGCCAGCAGCCAAACCTGGGATACGCAGTATTTT

d_call: NA
clone_size: NA
j_call: TRBJ1-2
v_call: TRBV6-5
cdr3_aa: CASSYSHSAANYGYTF
cdr3_nt: TGTGCCAGCAGTTACTCACATTCAGCCGCTAACTATGGCTACACCTTC

d_call: TRBD1
clone_size: NA
j_call: TRBJ1-1
v_call: TRBV7-9
cdr3_aa: CASSRTPTGGETEAFF
cdr3_nt: TGTGCCAGCAGCCGAACCCCGACAGGGGGGGAAACTGAAGCTTTCTTT

d_call: TRBD2
clone_size: few
j_call: TRBJ2-1
v_call: TRBV7-9
cdr3_aa: CASSPPGLADNEQFF
cdr3_nt: TGTGCCAGCAGTCCTCCGGGACTAGCGGACAATGAGCAGTTCTTC

d_call: NA
clone_size: NA
j_call: TRBJ2-1
v_call: TRBV12-5
cdr3_aa: CASGRHVRVDEQFF
cdr3_nt: TGTGCTAGTGGTCGACACGTTAGGGTGGATGAGCAGTTCTTC

d_call: NA
clone_size: NA
j_call: TRBJ2-1
v_call: TRBV7-3
cdr3_aa: CASSFQGNEQFF
cdr3_nt: TGTGCCAGCAGCTTCCAGGGCAATGAGCAGTTCTTC

d_call: TRBD1
clone_size: NA
j_call: TRBJ1-1
v_call: TRBV18
cdr3_aa: CASSPPTGLMTTEAFF
cdr3_nt: TGTGCCAGCTCACCACCGACAGGGTTAATGACCACTGAAGCTTTCTTT

d_call: NA
clone_size: NA
j_call: TRBJ2-7
v_call: TRBV18
cdr3_aa: CASSPQQGKAYEQYF
cdr3_nt: TGTGCCAGCTCACCACAGCAGGGGAAGGCCTACGAGCAGTACTTC

d_call: TRBD2
clone_size: NA
j_call: TRBJ2-2
v_call: TRBV5-1
cdr3_aa: CASSFERGVTGELFF
cdr3_nt: TGCGCCAGCAGCTTTGAGCGGGGGGTCACCGGGGAGCTGTTTTTT

d_call: NA
clone_size: NA
j_call: TRBJ2-3
v_call: TRBV9
cdr3_aa: CASSVYGTSTDTQYF
cdr3_nt: TGTGCCAGCAGCGTTTACGGGACAAGCACAGATACGCAGTATTTT

d_call: NA
clone_size: NA
j_call: TRBJ2-2
v_call: TRBV7-7
cdr3_aa: CASSLGGTNTGELFF
cdr3_nt: TGTGCTAGCAGCTTAGGAGGGACGAACACCGGGGAGCTGTTTTTT

d_call: TRBD1
clone_size: NA
j_call: TRBJ2-4
v_call: TRBV27
cdr3_aa: CASSPTGGPSRDIQYF
cdr3_nt: TGTGCCAGCAGTCCGACAGGGGGGCCCTCTAGGGACATTCAGTACTTC

d_call: NA
clone_size: NA
j_call: TRBJ1-5
v_call: TRBV6-4
cdr3_aa: CASSSSGGSQPQHF
cdr3_nt: TGTGCCAGCAGCTCCTCGGGGGGTTCACAGCCCCAGCATTTT

d_call: TRBD2
clone_size: NA
j_call: TRBJ2-1
v_call: TRBV7-8
cdr3_aa: CASSLLPLAGGYNEQFF
cdr3_nt: TGTGCCAGCAGCTTACTCCCCCTAGCGGGGGGCTACAATGAGCAGTTCTTC

d_call: TRBD1
clone_size: NA
j_call: TRBJ1-1
v_call: TRBV6-5
cdr3_aa: CASRIRQGGTEAFF
cdr3_nt: TGTGCCAGCAGGATCAGACAGGGGGGAACTGAAGCTTTCTTT

d_call: TRBD2
clone_size: NA
j_call: TRBJ2-5
v_call: TRBV9
cdr3_aa: CASSPRTSEETQYF
cdr3_nt: TGTGCCAGCAGCCCCCGGACTAGCGAAGAGACCCAGTACTTC

d_call: TRBD1
clone_size: NA
j_call: TRBJ2-7
v_call: TRBV7-9
cdr3_aa: CASSRPSTGDYEQYF
cdr3_nt: TGTGCCAGCAGCCGCCCGTCTACAGGGGACTACGAGCAGTACTTC

d_call: NA
clone_size: NA
j_call: TRBJ1-2
v_call: TRBV3-1/TRBV3-2
cdr3_aa: CASSLLDTYGYTF
cdr3_nt: TGTGCCAGCAGCCTCCTTGACACCTATGGCTACACCTTC

d_call: NA
clone_size: NA
j_call: TRBJ1-4
v_call: TRBV5-5
cdr3_aa: CASSLGSPTNEKLFF
cdr3_nt: TGTGCCAGCAGCTTGGGTAGTCCAACTAATGAAAAACTGTTTTTT

d_call: NA
clone_size: NA
j_call: TRBJ2-1
v_call: TRBV4-2
cdr3_aa: CASSQEQTGSPHNEQFF
cdr3_nt: TGTGCCAGCAGCCAAGAGCAGACCGGGTCTCCCCACAATGAGCAGTTCTTC

d_call: TRBD1
clone_size: NA
j_call: TRBJ1-2
v_call: TRBV5-1
cdr3_aa: CASSYDNRDRGHGGYTF
cdr3_nt: TGCGCCAGCAGCTACGACAATCGGGACAGGGGGCATGGTGGCTACACCTTC

d_call: NA
clone_size: NA
j_call: TRBJ1-3
v_call: TRBV12-5
cdr3_aa: CASGLVGNTIYF
cdr3_nt: TGTGCTAGTGGTTTGGTAGGAAACACCATATATTTT

d_call: TRBD1
clone_size: NA
j_call: TRBJ2-1
v_call: TRBV6-5
cdr3_aa: CASSSDRARKFF
cdr3_nt: TGTGCCAGCAGTTCGGACAGGGCCCGAAAGTTCTTC

d_call: NA
clone_size: NA
j_call: TRBJ1-2
v_call: TRBV27
cdr3_aa: CASSLTQGTYGYTF
cdr3_nt: TGTGCCAGCAGCTTAACGCAGGGGACCTATGGCTACACCTTC

d_call: NA
clone_size: NA
j_call: TRBJ1-2
v_call: TRBV12-3/TRBV12-4
cdr3_aa: CASKSRSHYGYTF
cdr3_nt: TGTGCCAGCAAGTCCCGCAGCCACTATGGCTACACCTTC

d_call: NA
clone_size: NA
j_call: TRBJ2-7
v_call: TRBV29-1
cdr3_aa: CSVKRDESSYEQYF
cdr3_nt: TGCAGCGTGAAAAGGGACGAAAGCTCCTACGAGCAGTACTTC

d_call: NA
clone_size: NA
j_call: TRBJ2-7
v_call: TRBV5-1
cdr3_aa: CASSLGTRADYEQYF
cdr3_nt: TGCGCCAGCAGCTTGGGAACCAGGGCAGATTACGAGCAGTACTTC

d_call: TRBD1
clone_size: few
j_call: TRBJ1-2
v_call: TRBV6-1
cdr3_aa: CASSEREDRGYTF
cdr3_nt: TGTGCCAGCAGTGAAAGGGAGGACAGGGGCTACACCTTC

d_call: NA
clone_size: NA
j_call: TRBJ2-5
v_call: TRBV7-9
cdr3_aa: CASSLVTPLETQYF
cdr3_nt: TGTGCCAGCAGCTTAGTTACCCCCCTGGAGACCCAGTACTTC

d_call: TRBD2
clone_size: NA
j_call: TRBJ2-1
v_call: TRBV5-1
cdr3_aa: CASSSGLAGGPNEQFF
cdr3_nt: TGCGCCAGCAGCTCGGGACTAGCGGGGGGACCCAATGAGCAGTTCTTC

d_call: NA
clone_size: NA
j_call: TRBJ2-7
v_call: TRBV12-3/TRBV12-4
cdr3_aa: CASSQDRLEQYF
cdr3_nt: TGTGCCAGCAGTCAGGACCGCCTCGAGCAGTACTTC

d_call: NA
clone_size: NA
j_call: TRBJ1-2
v_call: TRBV4-1
cdr3_aa: CASSQDPAGSYGYTF
cdr3_nt: TGCGCCAGCAGCCAAGATCCCGCAGGGAGCTATGGCTACACCTTC

d_call: NA
clone_size: NA
j_call: TRBJ1-1
v_call: TRBV6-5
cdr3_aa: CASSITGNTEAFF
cdr3_nt: TGTGCCAGCAGTATTACAGGGAACACTGAAGCTTTCTTT

d_call: NA
clone_size: NA
j_call: TRBJ2-2
v_call: TRBV7-8
cdr3_aa: CASSLVMGNTGELFF
cdr3_nt: TGTGCCAGCAGCTTAGTTATGGGAAACACCGGGGAGCTGTTTTTT

d_call: NA
clone_size: NA
j_call: TRBJ2-2
v_call: TRBV19
cdr3_aa: CASSIWGEYTGELFF
cdr3_nt: TGTGCCAGTAGTATCTGGGGGGAATATACCGGGGAGCTGTTTTTT

d_call: NA
clone_size: NA
j_call: TRBJ1-4
v_call: TRBV6-6
cdr3_aa: CASSRPSTTTNEKLFF
cdr3_nt: TGTGCCAGCAGTCGACCCTCGACTACAACTAATGAAAAACTGTTTTTT

d_call: NA
clone_size: NA
j_call: TRBJ2-7
v_call: TRBV6-2/TRBV6-3
cdr3_aa: CASSYSKDSQYF
cdr3_nt: TGTGCCAGCAGTTACTCGAAGGACAGTCAGTACTTC

d_call: TRBD1
clone_size: NA
j_call: TRBJ1-2
v_call: TRBV5-1
cdr3_aa: CASSLGTGNGYTF
cdr3_nt: TGCGCCAGCAGCCTGGGGACAGGGAATGGCTACACCTTC

d_call: TRBD1
clone_size: NA
j_call: TRBJ1-1
v_call: TRBV7-9
cdr3_aa: CASSRQGATEAFF
cdr3_nt: TGTGCCAGCAGCCGACAGGGTGCCACTGAAGCTTTCTTT

d_call: NA
clone_size: NA
j_call: TRBJ1-5
v_call: TRBV7-9
cdr3_aa: CASSPLWGNQPQHF
cdr3_nt: TGTGCCAGCAGCCCTCTTTGGGGGAATCAGCCCCAGCATTTT

d_call: TRBD1
clone_size: NA
j_call: TRBJ1-2
v_call: TRBV12-5
cdr3_aa: CASGPGDRGGRGYTF
cdr3_nt: TGTGCTAGTGGTCCCGGGGACAGGGGAGGAAGGGGCTACACCTTC

d_call: NA
clone_size: NA
j_call: TRBJ2-3
v_call: TRBV5-1
cdr3_aa: CASRFQNSGAPDTQYF
cdr3_nt: TGCGCCAGCAGGTTTCAAAATTCGGGGGCCCCAGATACGCAGTATTTT

d_call: TRBD2
clone_size: NA
j_call: TRBJ2-5
v_call: TRBV7-2
cdr3_aa: CASREAGGRETQYF
cdr3_nt: TGTGCCAGCAGGGAAGCGGGGGGAAGAGAGACCCAGTACTTC

d_call: NA
clone_size: few
j_call: TRBJ2-1
v_call: TRBV19
cdr3_aa: CASSMPRTAIYNEQFF
cdr3_nt: TGTGCCAGTAGTATGCCTCGGACAGCAATTTACAATGAGCAGTTCTTC